This TCR beta chain was captured by sequencing in a study of CD8 T cells in ankylosing spondylitis (dated 2017 in TCRdb). With regard to the full study: T cell receptor beta repertoires were profiled in healthy donors and ankylosing spondylitis patients so that disease-linked TCR variants could be found. In total, the full study cohort was made up of 95 to 110 healthy donors and approximately 24 ankylosing spondylitis patients. Peripheral blood was sampled, and synovial fluid was additionally collected from ankylosing spondylitis patients.

Sequencing used an Illumina HiSeq 2500. Quantitative 5'-RACE with molecular barcodes was the method used to prepare the TCR beta libraries. Per the source publication's procedure: A new computational method based on a probabilistic model of VDJ rearrangement was used to identify disease-linked TCR variants. TCRdb trimmed public reads at Q25 via fastp, called clones via MiXCR and kept in-frame beta chains. Rows merge per CDR3 protein into single entries with the most common DNA and genes. These V and J calls rely on TCRdb rather than the paper's analysis. The sample contains some 270,000 distinct CDR3 sequences, 15% to 20% of them found a single time. The top ten clones comprise roughly 34% of the sample. Looking up the germline V gene (reference sequence) yields CDR1 DFQATT and CDR2 SNEGSKA. From cysteine to phenylalanine, the CDR3 is 13 amino acids long. Only the CDR3 DNA stays, 39 bases, in frame from base 1. The germline ends are 10 bases apart after V is trimmed by 2 bases and J by 5 bases.

As regards this clonotype: Its antigen is not yet known. Within one base of it there is no much larger clone, and no base qualities were kept.

Study-level results and caveats: A TCR beta motif of roughly 8 highly homologous amino acid variants appeared characteristic of blood from ankylosing spondylitis patients. According to the report, matched synovial fluid samples from ankylosing spondylitis patients were significantly enriched for the disease-linked clones. A CD8+ phenotype was shown by the disease-linked clones, which were found at relatively low frequencies in peripheral blood. Some TCR beta motif variants had previously been reported in synovial fluid and blood of reactive arthritis patients, which suggested common disease-initiation mechanisms.

This sequence was found in a male donor with ankylosing spondylitis or in good health (not recorded which). Sequenced: blood, either unsorted or a sorted T cell fraction (not recorded which). In this chain, TRBV20-1 is recombined with TRBJ2-1, with the D assignment possibly TRBD1 or TRBD2, given 5 matching bases for each. The CDR3 region reads CSARLLGDNEQFF. In nucleotides, the sequence is TGCAGTGCTAGACTACTAGGGGACAATGAGCAGTTCTTC.